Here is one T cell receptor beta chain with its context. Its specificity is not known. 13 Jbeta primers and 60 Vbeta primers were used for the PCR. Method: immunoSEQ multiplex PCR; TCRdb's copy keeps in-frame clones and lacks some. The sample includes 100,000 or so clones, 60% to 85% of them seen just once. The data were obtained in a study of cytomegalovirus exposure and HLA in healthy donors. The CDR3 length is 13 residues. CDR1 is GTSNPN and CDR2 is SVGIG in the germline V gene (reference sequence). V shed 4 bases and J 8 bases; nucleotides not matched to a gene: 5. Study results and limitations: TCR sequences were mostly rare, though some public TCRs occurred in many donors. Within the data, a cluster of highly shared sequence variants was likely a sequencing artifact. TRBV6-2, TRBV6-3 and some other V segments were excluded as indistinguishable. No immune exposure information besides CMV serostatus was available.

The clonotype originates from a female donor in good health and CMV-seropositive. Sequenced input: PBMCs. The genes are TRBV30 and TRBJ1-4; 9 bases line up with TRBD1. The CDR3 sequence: CAWNRGPREKLFF. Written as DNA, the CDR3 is TGTGCCTGGAACAGGGGGCCCCGCGAAAAACTGTTTTTT.